This is a list of T cell receptor beta chains from one sample in a study of blood T cells in healthy people across ages. One entry per CDR3 protein, called by TCRdb with MiXCR from the 5' RACE reads. The data show around 580,000 distinct CDR3 sequences, roughly 43% seen once. Sequencing was performed on blood. The receptors originated from a man of 80 years or more in good health. Each CDR3 is given with its conserved first and last residue. A D gene is named only where the DNA matches it firmly. Size values are once, few and many counts, or a class for expanded clones, and some rows have none.

V: TRBV7-2
size: -
J: TRBJ2-7
D: -
CDR3: CASSLEAGSPREQYF
DNA: TGTGCCAGCAGCTTAGAGGCGGGATCACCGCGGGAGCAGTACTTC

V: TRBV4-3
size: once
J: TRBJ2-2
D: -
CDR3: CASSSKVTNTGELFF
DNA: TGCGCCAGCTCGTCCAAGGTTACTAACACCGGGGAGCTGTTTTTT

V: TRBV28
size: few
J: TRBJ2-7
D: TRBD1
CDR3: CASSQPGQGSYEQYF
DNA: TGTGCCAGCAGTCAACCGGGACAGGGGTCCTACGAGCAGTACTTC

V: TRBV7-8
size: -
J: TRBJ1-1
D: -
CDR3: CASSGSGSFAFF
DNA: TGTGCCAGCAGCGGATCAGGGAGCTTTGCTTTCTTT

V: TRBV20-1
size: -
J: TRBJ2-1
D: TRBD2
CDR3: CSARVLAGQSYNEQFF
DNA: TGCAGTGCTAGAGTACTAGCGGGACAGAGCTACAATGAGCAGTTCTTC

V: TRBV9
size: -
J: TRBJ2-1
D: -
CDR3: CASSAGGSGSYNEQFF
DNA: TGTGCCAGCAGCGCAGGGGGTAGCGGGTCCTACAATGAGCAGTTCTTC

V: TRBV10-3
size: -
J: TRBJ1-1
D: -
CDR3: CAISETPQGPNTEAFF
DNA: TGTGCCATCAGTGAGACACCTCAGGGGCCGAACACTGAAGCTTTCTTT

V: TRBV7-2
size: many
J: TRBJ2-5
D: -
CDR3: CASSWTGAQETQYF
DNA: TGTGCCAGCAGCTGGACGGGAGCCCAAGAGACCCAGTACTTC

V: TRBV10-3
size: -
J: TRBJ2-5
D: TRBD1
CDR3: CAISEYRGETQYF
DNA: TGTGCCATCAGTGAGTACAGGGGTGAGACCCAGTACTTC

V: TRBV29-1
size: -
J: TRBJ2-5
D: -
CDR3: CSVGGRSQETQYF
DNA: TGCAGCGTAGGCGGGCGGAGCCAAGAGACCCAGTACTTC

V: TRBV12-3/TRBV12-4
size: -
J: TRBJ2-3
D: -
CDR3: CASTFGDTQYF
DNA: TGTGCCAGCACCTTTGGAGATACGCAGTATTTT

V: TRBV12-3/TRBV12-4
size: few
J: TRBJ1-2
D: TRBD1
CDR3: CASSLGRDRAYGYTF
DNA: TGTGCCAGCAGTTTAGGCCGGGACAGGGCGTATGGCTACACCTTC

V: TRBV6-5
size: many
J: TRBJ2-1
D: -
CDR3: CASSSIQGGGSHNEQFF
DNA: TGTGCCAGCAGTTCCATACAAGGGGGGGGATCCCACAATGAGCAGTTCTTC

V: TRBV6-6
size: -
J: TRBJ1-1
D: TRBD1
CDR3: CASSYSGQGFIAEAFF
DNA: TGTGCCAGCAGTTACTCGGGACAGGGATTTATAGCTGAAGCTTTCTTT

V: TRBV29-1
size: few
J: TRBJ2-6
D: -
CDR3: CSVEDRFSDSGANVLTF
DNA: TGCAGCGTTGAAGATCGTTTCAGCGACTCTGGGGCCAACGTCCTGACTTTC

V: TRBV6-6
size: -
J: TRBJ2-2
D: TRBD2
CDR3: CASSPSGRANHGELFF
DNA: TGTGCCAGCAGTCCGAGCGGGAGGGCCAATCACGGGGAGCTGTTTTTT

V: TRBV4-3
size: -
J: TRBJ2-4
D: -
CDR3: CASSQVLRDLGKNIQYF
DNA: TGCGCCAGCAGCCAAGTACTCCGGGACCTAGGCAAAAACATTCAGTACTTC

V: TRBV10-3
size: -
J: TRBJ1-4
D: -
CDR3: CAISESPGISEKLFF
DNA: TGTGCCATCAGTGAGTCGCCCGGGATTAGCGAAAAACTGTTTTTT

V: TRBV25-1
size: -
J: TRBJ2-1
D: TRBD1
CDR3: CASSESRVRGRFFEQFF
DNA: TGTGCCAGCAGTGAATCCCGAGTAAGGGGGCGCTTCTTCGAGCAGTTCTTC

V: TRBV20-1
size: -
J: TRBJ1-2
D: TRBD1
CDR3: CSASVQGAEGGYTF
DNA: TGCAGTGCTAGCGTTCAGGGGGCAGAAGGCGGCTACACCTTC

V: TRBV20-1
size: -
J: TRBJ2-1
D: -
CDR3: CSALVGVRNEQFF
DNA: TGCAGTGCCCTCGTGGGGGTGCGCAATGAGCAGTTCTTC

V: TRBV24-1
size: few
J: TRBJ2-7
D: -
CDR3: CATSDSGHSYEQYF
DNA: TGTGCCACCAGTGATTCCGGACACTCCTACGAGCAGTACTTC

V: TRBV7-2
size: -
J: TRBJ2-7
D: -
CDR3: CASSSGGGSEQYF
DNA: TGTGCCAGCAGCTCCGGCGGGGGCTCCGAGCAGTACTTC

V: TRBV3-1
size: -
J: TRBJ2-3
D: -
CDR3: CASSQGGGDIDTQYF
DNA: TGTGCCAGCAGCCAAGGTGGGGGCGATATAGATACGCAGTATTTT

V: TRBV20-1
size: -
J: TRBJ1-1
D: TRBD1
CDR3: CSASGDRDNTEAFF
DNA: TGCAGTGCCTCGGGGGACAGGGATAACACTGAAGCTTTCTTT

V: TRBV7-9
size: -
J: TRBJ2-7
D: -
CDR3: CASSWDFYEQYF
DNA: TGTGCCAGCAGCTGGGACTTCTACGAGCAGTACTTC

V: TRBV6-5
size: -
J: TRBJ1-1
D: -
CDR3: CASSSPGHPNTEAFF
DNA: TGTGCCAGCAGTTCCCCGGGACACCCGAACACTGAAGCTTTCTTT

V: TRBV20-1
size: -
J: TRBJ2-7
D: TRBD1
CDR3: CSASGAGGVDEQYF
DNA: TGCAGTGCTAGTGGGGCAGGGGGCGTGGACGAGCAGTACTTC

V: TRBV7-3
size: -
J: TRBJ1-1
D: -
CDR3: CASSINLGTEAFF
DNA: TGTGCCAGCAGCATAAATTTGGGGACTGAAGCTTTCTTT

V: TRBV4-2
size: -
J: TRBJ1-6
D: -
CDR3: CASSQETGSPLHF
DNA: TGTGCCAGCAGCCAGGAAACAGGTTCACCCCTCCACTTT

V: TRBV27
size: -
J: TRBJ2-5
D: -
CDR3: CASSLFGGLRETQYF
DNA: TGTGCCAGCAGTTTATTTGGCGGCCTCAGGGAGACCCAGTACTTC

V: TRBV29-1
size: -
J: TRBJ1-2
D: TRBD1
CDR3: CSSWTGAFPNYGYTF
DNA: TGCAGCTCCTGGACAGGGGCATTCCCTAACTATGGCTACACCTTC